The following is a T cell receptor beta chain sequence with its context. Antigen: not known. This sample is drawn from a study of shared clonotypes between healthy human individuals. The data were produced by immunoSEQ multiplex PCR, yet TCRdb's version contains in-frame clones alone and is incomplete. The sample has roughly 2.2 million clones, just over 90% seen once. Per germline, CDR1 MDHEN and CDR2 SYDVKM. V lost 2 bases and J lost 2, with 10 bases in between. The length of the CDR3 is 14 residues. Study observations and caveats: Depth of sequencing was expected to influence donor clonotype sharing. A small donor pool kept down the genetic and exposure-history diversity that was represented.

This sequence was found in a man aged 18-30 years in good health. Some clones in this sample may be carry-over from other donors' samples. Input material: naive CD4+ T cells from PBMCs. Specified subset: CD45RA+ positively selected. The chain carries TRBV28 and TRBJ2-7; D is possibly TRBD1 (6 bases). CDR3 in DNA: TGTGCCAGCAGTTTACTGGGGGCTGCCTACGAGCAGTACTTC. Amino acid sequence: CASSLLGAAYEQYF.